This TCR beta chain originates from a study of T cells in Graves' hyperthyroidism and ophthalmopathy. The CDR3 runs 16 residues. V gave up 7 bases and J gave up 0 bases; unmatched junction bases: 6. In germline, CDR1 is LNHDA, CDR2 SQIVND (reference sequence). The investigators amplified TCR beta CDR3 regions from RNA transcripts. The study used the HTBI primer set for a first-round RT-PCR of the TCR CDR3. Via MiXCR, TCRdb re-called the multiplex PCR reads, giving one row per CDR3 protein. The data contain 550,000 to 700,000 distinct CDR3 sequences, 14% to 15% of them seen just once; the ten biggest clones take up about 3.9%.

The receptor's source is a woman aged 40 to 50 with Graves' ophthalmopathy. The V and J genes are TRBV19 and TRBJ2-6, with 7 bases aligning to TRBD1. Material: blood. The CDR3 coding sequence is TGTGCCAGTAAAAGGGACAGCCGCTCTGGGGCCAACGTCCTGACTTTC. The encoded protein is CASKRDSRSGANVLTF.